This TCR beta chain stems from a study of CD8 T cells in ankylosing spondylitis. Making the TCR beta libraries involved quantitative 5'-RACE with molecular barcodes. One entry per CDR3 protein, called by TCRdb with MiXCR from the 5' RACE reads. The sample consists of about 220,000 distinct CDR3 sequences, 25% to 30% of them appearing once. This clonotype came up a few times. The antigen remains unidentified. General study findings and limits: What seemed typical of ankylosing spondylitis blood was a TCR beta motif built from several highly homologous variants. Both synovial fluid and blood in reactive arthritis had previously been reported to carry some motif variants.

Sequenced material: blood, either unsorted or a sorted T cell fraction (not recorded which). The clonotype originates from a male donor with ankylosing spondylitis or in good health (not recorded which).

CDR3 bases: TGTGCCAGCAGCCCCCGGACTAGCGGGGCGGGTGAGCTGTTTTTT. This sequence encodes CASSPRTSGAGELFF. The genes are TRBV4-2 and TRBJ2-2, with TRBD2 matching over 12 bases. The germline gives CDR1 LGHNA, CDR2 YNFKEQ. The CDR3 runs to 15 residues. Losses at the gene ends were 4 bases for V and 11 bases for J; bases not matched to a gene: 8.